The 8 T cell receptor beta chains listed next were all sequenced from one sample in a study of spatial heterogeneity in lung cancer. Time point in this sample: blood at routine non-recurrence follow-up after resection. The authors sequenced whole RNA from tumor, nontumor lung or frozen PBMC without sorting. In TCRdb, the 5' RACE reads were re-called with MiXCR into one record per CDR3 protein. This table has approximately 27,000 distinct CDR3 sequences, around 5.9% appearing once. The sample was PBMCs, taken at follow-up. Receptors originate from a male donor with early-stage non-small cell lung cancer.

For this clonotype: A much larger clone sits a single nucleotide away, making a read error possible. The chain uses TRBV7-2 and TRBJ2-7; tentative D call: TRBD1 (6 bases). Germline V gene lookup returns CDR1 SGHTA and CDR2 FQGNSA. The CDR3 consists of 17 residues. The CDR3: CASSLGPPGQATYELYV. CDR3 bases: TGTGCCAGCAGCTTAGGGCCACCGGGACAAGCGACCTACGAGCTGTACGTC.

In its sample, this clonotype was seen many times. The chain uses TRBV11-3 and TRBJ1-1; 11 bases line up with TRBD1. The CDR3 is made up of 17 amino acids. Per germline, CDR1 SGHNT and CDR2 YENEEA. The J segment lost 6 bases and the V segment lost 6 bases, leaving 15 bases of the junction unmatched. The CDR3 coding sequence is TGTGCCAGCAGAAGTCCTGGACAGGGGGCGAGTATCGCTGAAGCTTTCTTT. Its translation is CASRSPGQGASIAEAFF.

This clonotype was observed many times. The chain has TRBV5-1 and TRBJ1-1, with TRBD1 identical over 7 bases. The germline CDR1 and CDR2 sequences are SGHRS and YFSETQ. Losses at the gene ends were 0 bases for V and 0 bases for J; bases not matched to a gene: 2. The CDR3 sequence is 15 residues long. The CDR3 sequence is CASSLVTGMNTEAFF. CDR3 DNA sequence: TGCGCCAGCAGCTTGGTGACAGGGATGAACACTGAAGCTTTCTTT.

This clonotype was found a few times. The J gene is TRBJ2-3, the V gene TRBV5-5, with 12 bases fitting TRBD2. J lost 2 bases, V lost 9 bases, and 7 bases had no gene match. Germline CDR1 reads SGHKS; CDR2 reads YYEKEE (reference sequence). The CDR3 has 15 residues. The CDR3 region is CATRLAGVNTDTQYF. The CDR3 region has the DNA TGTGCCACCCGACTAGCGGGAGTGAACACAGATACGCAGTATTTT. Full variable domain (missing parts from reference TRBV5-5 and TRBJ2-3): DAGVTQSPTHLIKTRGQQVTLRCSPISGHKSVSWYQQVLGQGPQFIFQYYEKEERGRGNFPDRFSARQFPNYSSELNVNALLLGDSALYLCATRLAGVNTDTQYFGPGTRLTVL.

This clonotype has more than one count but fewer than ten. This chain uses TRBV6-6 with TRBJ2-7; TRBD1 matches 7 bases. The CDR3 length is 14 residues. Germline CDR1 MNHNY, CDR2 SVGAGI (reference sequence). The junction had 9 bases not matched to a gene; V was cut back by 7 bases and J by 3 bases. CDR3 residues: CASIDDRALYEQYV. For the CDR3, the DNA is TGTGCCAGCATCGATGACAGGGCCCTCTACGAGCAGTACGTC.

This clonotype was picked up many times. The rearrangement joins TRBV9 to TRBJ2-3; TRBD2 aligns across 15 bases. The germline V gene has CDR1 SGDLS and CDR2 YYNGEE. Trimming removed 4 bases from V and 3 bases from J; junction bases left unmatched: 3. The CDR3 extends over 16 amino acids. CDR3 in DNA: TGTGCCAGCAGCAAAGGACTAGCGGGGGGGACAGATACGCAGTATTTT. Its translation is CASSKGLAGGTDTQYF.

This clonotype came up many times. This chain uses TRBV7-9 with TRBJ1-6; weak D call: TRBD1 (5 bases). In germline, CDR1 is SEHNR, CDR2 FQNEAQ (reference sequence). V was trimmed by 5 bases and J by 5 bases, leaving 25 bases between them. This CDR3 is 19 amino acids long. The CDR3 coding sequence is TGTGCCAGCAGCGGAACGGGGGTGGCATTTAGATCCGATAATTCACCCCTCCACTTT. Its translation is CASSGTGVAFRSDNSPLHF.

This clonotype was seen at least ten times. The chain recombines TRBV29-1 with TRBJ1-1; D perhaps matches TRBD1 (6 bases). Germline CDR1 reads SQVTM; CDR2 reads ANQGSEA. Trimming removed 7 bases from V and 3 bases from J, with 15 bases in between. This CDR3 region has 13 residues. The CDR3 loop reads CSAPGQRYTEAFF. CDR3 nucleotides: TGCAGCGCTCCGGGACAAAGATACACTGAAGCTTTCTTT.